The 19 T cell receptor beta chains below come from one sample, sequenced in a study of tumor-infiltrating lymphocytes in primary liver carcinoma. Extraction of RNA together with DNA used roughly 19-32 mg of unsorted bulk tissue. Synthesis of TCR beta cDNA was carried out from 500 ng total RNA with a constant-region primer. What produced the TCR beta libraries was three nested multiplex PCR rounds using slightly modified ARM-PCR. The opening two PCR rounds, approximately 10 cycles each, paired TRBV1-TRBV30 forward primers with a C-beta reverse primer. TCRdb called the multiplex PCR reads again in MiXCR, with one record for every CDR3 protein. Of about 200,000 distinct CDR3 sequences listed, over 80% were seen once; the top ten hold over 15%. Source material: tumor tissue from primary liver carcinoma. The origin of the receptors is a middle-aged man with primary liver carcinoma and hepatitis B virus infection.

The count of this clonotype is one. The CDR3 does not end in the conserved phenylalanine or tryptophan, so this is likely a read error. The chain recombines TRBV4-2 with TRBJ2-7; 7 positions match TRBD2. The CDR3 runs 16 residues. J was trimmed by 2 bases and V by 0 bases; bases with no gene match: 7. Germline values: CDR1 LGHNA, CDR2 YNFKEQ. The CDR3 loop reads CASSQDGTNGPYEQYY. For the CDR3, the DNA is TGTGCCAGCAGCCAAGATGGGACTAACGGCCCCTACGAGCAGTACTAC.

This chain links TRBV6-6 with TRBJ1-2; no firm D call. V was clipped by 10 bases and J by 2 bases, with 17 bases between them. The CDR3 spans 14 residues. Germline V lookup: CDR1 MNHNY, CDR2 SVGAGI (reference sequence). The CDR3 reads CAITTSPRNYGYTF. In DNA form, the CDR3 reads TGTGCCATCACCACGAGTCCCAGGAACTATGGCTACACCTTC.

J is TRBJ2-3 and V is TRBV20-1, with 8 bases lining up with TRBD2. The CDR3 runs to 14 residues. The V gene end was trimmed by 5 bases and the J gene end by 7 bases; junction bases not matched to a gene: 11. Germline V gives CDR1 DFQATT, CDR2 SNEGSKA (reference sequence). The CDR3 DNA is TGCAGTGCTCTGAGCGGGAGCCCCCCAAATACGCAGTATTTT. Translating it yields CSALSGSPPNTQYF.

The chain joins TRBV5-6 to TRBJ2-3; possible D gene TRBD1, 5 bases. Trimming left V 6 bases short and J 0 bases short, with 17 bases between. This CDR3 contains 16 residues. Germline lookup yields CDR1 SGHDT and CDR2 YYEEEE. This chain's CDR3 is CASNIYKGPSTDTQYF. CDR3 in DNA: TGTGCCAGCAACATCTACAAGGGGCCTAGCACAGATACGCAGTATTTT.

For this clonotype: A read error is possible here, since a much larger clone lies one base away. The chain has TRBV10-3 and TRBJ1-1; 8 bases match TRBD1. The CDR3 sequence is 14 residues long. Per germline, CDR1 ENHRY and CDR2 SYGVKD. The CDR3 nucleotides read TGTGGCATCAGACCTGGACAGGGTAACACTGAAGCTTTCTTT. Amino acids: CGIRPGQGNTEAFF.

In its sample, this clonotype was seen a few times. Relative to the germline gene, one junction end is altered; a read error may explain this. The V call is TRBV11-2, the J call TRBJ2-7, with TRBD2 identical over 7 bases. The CDR3 consists of 14 residues. Germline loops: CDR1 SGHAT, CDR2 FQNNGV. The CDR3 DNA is TGTGCCAGCAGCCTCTGGGACTATCGGGACGAGCAGTACTTT. As protein: CASSLWDYRDEQYF. The full variable domain, with the rest looked up from reference TRBV11-2 and TRBJ2-7, is EAGVAQSPRYKIIEKRQSVAFWCNPISGHATLYWYQQILGQGPKLLIQFQNNGVVDDSQLPKDRFSAERLKGVDSTLKIQPAKLEDSAVYLCASSLWDYRDEQYFGPGTRLTVT.

Notes on this clonotype: Mismatch with germline at one junction end may stem from a read error. This rearrangement joins TRBV4-3 to TRBJ2-5; the D gene is possibly TRBD2 (6 bases). The germline CDR1 and CDR2 sequences are LGHNA and YSLEER. The CDR3 totals 17 residues. CDR3 residues: CASSQAACGRTGETQCF. The CDR3 DNA follows: TGCGCCAGTAGCCAAGCGGCTTGTGGGAGGACTGGTGAGACCCAGTGCTTC.

With regard to this clonotype: Compared with germline, one end of the junction differs, possibly owing to a read error. This chain joins TRBV5-1 and TRBJ2-5; perhaps D is TRBD1 or TRBD2 (5 bases each). Germline lookup yields CDR1 SGHRS and CDR2 YFSETQ. The CDR3 runs to 15 residues. The CDR3 region has the DNA TGTGCCAGCAGCCCATTGGGGGTCGAGGGAGAGACCCAGTACTTC. The encoded protein is CASSPLGVEGETQYF.

Note on this clonotype: The germline gene is not matched at one end of the junction; a read error may be the cause. The chain employs TRBV12-3 or TRBV12-4 and TRBJ2-2; D may be TRBD2 (7 bases). The CDR3 totals 18 residues. Here the CDR3 reads CASSFTTGGLVNIGELFF. CDR3 DNA sequence: TGTGCCAGCAGCTTCACCACGGGGGGCTTAGTGAACATCGGGGAGCTGTTTTTT.

Worth noting for this clonotype: One end of the junction is discordant with germline, which a read error may explain. The chain couples TRBV28 to TRBJ2-3, with TRBD2 matching over 7 bases. Germline V gene data show CDR1 as MDHEN and CDR2 as SYDVKM. This CDR3 spans 16 amino acids. The CDR3 nucleotides read TGTGCCAGCAGTCCTGGACTAGAGGGAAAGGTAGATACGCAGTTTTTT. It encodes CASSPGLEGKVDTQFF.

The genes are TRBV4-3 and TRBJ1-5; TRBD1 or TRBD2 may be the D gene (5 bases each). The DNA end favors TRBJ2-3, so the J call may be wrong. The CDR3 contains 14 residues. Germline V CDR1 and CDR2: LGHNA, YSLEER. CDR3 bases: TGCGCCAGCAGCCAAGAAGAGGGGAACCAGCCCCAGTATTTT. Translated: CASSQEEGNQPQYF.

This clonotype was found once. A read error may produce the germline difference seen at one junction end. The rearrangement joins TRBV29-1 to TRBJ2-6; tentatively, D is TRBD1 (5 bases). Germline V lookup: CDR1 SQVTM, CDR2 ANQGSEA. This CDR3 is built from 13 residues. Here the CDR3 DNA reads TGCAGAGTTGCAGGGTCTGGGGTCAACGTCCTGACTTTC. This sequence encodes CRVAGSGVNVLTF.

The gene calls are TRBV6-1 and TRBJ2-1, with 10 bases that match TRBD2. The length of the CDR3 is 17 residues. CDR1 and CDR2 (germline): MNHNS, SASEGT. The CDR3 DNA is TGTGTCAACACTCCGGTCGAACGGACTAGCGGAAGCAATGAGCAGTTCTTC. As protein: CVNTPVERTSGSNEQFF.

The chain recombines TRBV4-2 with TRBJ2-5, with D unclear. CDR3 size: 13 residues. CDR1 is LGHNA and CDR2 is YNFKEQ in the germline V gene. V was shortened by 2 bases and J by 2 bases, with 6 bases between the two germline ends. Here the CDR3 reads CASSQLFQETQYF. The CDR3 nucleotides read TGTGCCAGCAGCCAACTCTTTCAAGAGACCCAGTACTTC.

With regard to this clonotype: The junction departs from the called germline gene at one end, perhaps through a read error. V usage is TRBV6-1 and J usage is TRBJ1-2, with D unclear. The CDR3 sequence is 12 residues long. CDR1 MNHNS and CDR2 SASEGT come from the germline V gene. The CDR3 DNA reads TGTGCCAGCAGTGCCTCCCTTTATGGCTACACATTC. Translated, it gives CASSASLYGYTF.

This clonotype has at least ten counts. This chain joins TRBV19 and TRBJ2-1; D unclear. This CDR3 contains 15 residues. Germline V gene data show CDR1 as LNHDA and CDR2 as SQIVND (reference sequence). Trimming removed 6 bases at V and 0 bases at J, with 12 bases between. Here the CDR3 reads CASRDFAYSYNEQFF. The CDR3 DNA follows: TGTGCCAGTAGAGACTTCGCCTACTCCTACAATGAGCAGTTCTTC.

Points on this clonotype: Without the conserved terminal phenylalanine or tryptophan, this CDR3 likely stems from a read error. This rearrangement joins TRBV12-3 or TRBV12-4 to TRBJ1-5; no clear D gene. This CDR3 region has 13 residues. In nucleotides, the CDR3 is TGTGCCAGCTGTTTTGGGGTCCTGCAGCCCCAGCATTTA. Protein product: CASCFGVLQPQHL.

Comments on this clonotype: A read error may explain this, as a much larger clone is one base away. V is TRBV28 and J is TRBJ1-1; no definite D call. The V gene lost 3 bases and the J gene lost 9 bases, with 14 bases spanning the gap. The CDR3 is made up of 13 amino acids. The germline V gene encodes CDR1 MDHEN and CDR2 SYDVKM. Here the CDR3 reads CASSLKQMGKAFF. The CDR3 DNA reads TGTGCCAGCAGTTTGAAACAAATGGGTAAAGCTTTCTTT.

V and J are TRBV10-3 and TRBJ2-7; perhaps TRBD2 as D (5 bases). The V end was cut by 4 bases, the J end by 8 bases, with 15 bases between. Looked up from germline, CDR1 is ENHRY and CDR2 is SYGVKD. The CDR3 is 13 amino acids. The CDR3 nucleotides are TGTGCCATCAGTGGGGAGCCGGAATACAAGCAGTACTTC. This sequence encodes CAISGEPEYKQYF.